This T cell receptor beta chain was recorded in a study of identical twins. TCRdb fed the 5' RACE reads into MiXCR, producing one record per CDR3 protein. The table includes 1.5 million to 2 million distinct CDR3 sequences, more than 30% detected once. Findings and caveats of the study: Weaker excess sharing between twins was seen in beta out-of-frame sequences.

This clonotype was detected many times. Antigen unknown. CDR1 MNHNY and CDR2 SVGAGI come from the germline V gene (reference sequence). The CDR3 sequence is 17 residues long. V shed 1 base, J shed 0 bases, and the junction held 6 bases outside the gene matches. The specimen sequenced was cord blood. This TCR came from a newborn girl in good health. This sequence joins TRBV6-6 and TRBJ2-1, with TRBD1 identical over 7 bases. This CDR3 is CASSYLGQFISYNEQFF. Here the CDR3 DNA reads TGTGCCAGCAGTTACTTGGGACAGTTCATCTCCTACAATGAGCAGTTCTTC.